A selection of T cell receptor beta chains follows, all from one sample in a study of blood T cell repertoires in COVID-19. Sequencing used immunoSEQ multiplex PCR; TCRdb keeps in-frame clones, though not all of them. The data hold about 160,000 clones, with 70% to 85% observed a single time. Input material: peripheral blood. These TCRs come from a woman older than 75 with acute or convalescent COVID-19. Both conserved end residues are part of each CDR3. Fields, in order: V gene, clone size, J gene, D gene, CDR3 protein, CDR3 DNA. A D gene is named only where the DNA matches it firmly. The size field is filled for only some rows; it gives once, few, many or a size class.

TRBV6-5,.,TRBJ1-6,.,CASSKLTGYNSPLHF,TGTGCCAGCAGTAAACTGACAGGTTATAATTCACCCCTCCACTTT
TRBV27,.,TRBJ2-7,TRBD2,CASSTREDYEQYF,TGTGCCAGCAGTACCCGGGAGGACTACGAGCAGTACTTC
TRBV30,.,TRBJ2-1,TRBD2,CAWSRLASYNEQFF,TGTGCCTGGAGTCGACTAGCGTCCTACAATGAGCAGTTCTTC
TRBV19,.,TRBJ2-2,TRBD1,CASSIRTGRHGTGELFF,TGTGCCAGTAGTATCAGGACAGGGAGGCATGGCACCGGGGAGCTGTTTTTT
TRBV6-6,.,TRBJ1-1,TRBD1,CASSYDRGNTEAFF,TGTGCCAGCAGTTACGACAGGGGGAACACTGAAGCTTTCTTT
TRBV7-2,.,TRBJ1-2,.,CASSLLTGGYTF,TGTGCCAGCAGCCTCTTAACAGGTGGCTACACCTTC
TRBV27,.,TRBJ1-1,TRBD1,CASSVDRQGGTEAFF,TGTGCCAGCAGTGTAGACAGACAGGGTGGAACTGAAGCTTTCTTT
TRBV7-6,.,TRBJ1-1,.,CASSLGAGMDTEAFF,TGTGCCAGCAGCCTGGGGGCAGGGATGGACACTGAAGCTTTCTTT
TRBV6-5,.,TRBJ2-5,.,CASTNLGRETQYF,TGTGCCAGCACTAACCTGGGGCGGGAGACCCAGTACTTC
TRBV29-1,.,TRBJ1-2,.,CSVEGGPGGYTF,TGCAGCGTTGAAGGTGGCCCAGGCGGCTACACCTTC
TRBV7-9,.,TRBJ2-7,.,CAAGGMTYEQYF,TGTGCGGCGGGCGGAATGACCTACGAGCAGTACTTC
TRBV19,.,TRBJ1-4,.,CASSPLQGFGEKLFF,TGTGCCAGTAGTCCCCTCCAGGGTTTTGGCGAAAAACTGTTTTTT
TRBV21-1,.,TRBJ1-1,.,CASSKATGGTEAFF,TGTGCCAGCAGCAAAGCGACAGGGGGCACTGAAGCTTTCTTT
TRBV2,.,TRBJ2-2,.,CASSAQQGTGELFF,TGTGCCAGCAGTGCACAACAGGGCACCGGGGAGCTGTTTTTT
TRBV24-1,.,TRBJ2-1,TRBD1,CATSSLGQGSVQFF,TGTGCCACCAGTAGCCTCGGACAGGGATCAGTGCAGTTCTTC
TRBV11-2,.,TRBJ2-3,.,CASSSDGKRADTQYF,TGTGCCAGCAGCTCGGACGGTAAGAGGGCAGATACGCAGTATTTT
TRBV9,.,TRBJ2-3,TRBD1,CASRRTGSSTDTQYF,TGTGCCAGCAGAAGGACAGGCTCTAGCACAGATACGCAGTATTTT
TRBV6-5,.,TRBJ2-1,TRBD2,CASSLTSGTFNEQFF,TGTGCCAGCAGCTTAACTAGCGGAACTTTCAATGAGCAGTTCTTC
TRBV27,.,TRBJ2-3,TRBD1,CASSARTGRDTQYF,TGTGCCAGCAGTGCCCGGACAGGGAGGGATACGCAGTATTTT
TRBV18,.,TRBJ2-5,TRBD1,CASSPGYRGEETQYF,TGTGCCAGCTCACCAGGTTACAGGGGGGAAGAGACCCAGTACTTC
TRBV19,few,TRBJ1-3,.,CASSPDSSSGNTIYF,TGTGCCAGTAGTCCCGACAGCAGCTCTGGAAACACCATATATTTT
TRBV19,.,TRBJ1-5,.,CASSIPAPGGNQPQHF,TGTGCCAGTAGTATCCCCGCTCCGGGGGGCAATCAGCCCCAGCATTTT
TRBV2,.,TRBJ1-5,.,CASSAGFSSQPQHF,TGTGCCAGCAGTGCCGGGTTCTCCAGTCAGCCCCAGCATTTT
TRBV4-1,.,TRBJ2-5,.,CASSQDRSSGGGETQYF,TGCGCCAGCAGCCAAGATAGGAGTAGCGGTGGTGGGGAGACCCAGTACTTC
TRBV5-1,.,TRBJ2-3,.,CASSSAGGARITDTQYF,TGCGCCAGCAGCTCCGCTGGGGGGGCTCGGATCACAGATACGCAGTATTTT
TRBV6-5,.,TRBJ2-7,TRBD1,CASISWDRGYEQYF,TGTGCCAGCATTTCGTGGGACAGGGGATACGAGCAGTACTTC